This T cell receptor beta chain was captured in a study of T cell responses to AZD1222 COVID-19 vaccine. Findings and limits, study-wide: Donors were chiefly white British, with a greater number of females, and clonal diversity was perhaps underestimated. No day 14 peak samples; only post-peak repertoires were characterized.

This clone was counted a few times. The antigen remains undetermined. TCRdb's table, derived via immunoSEQ multiplex PCR, lists solely in-frame clones and lacks some. Counted here are approximately 150,000 clones, roughly 94% occurring once; the ten biggest clones make up less than 4.5%. The germline CDR1 and CDR2 sequences are MNHEY and SVGAGI. The CDR3 is 13 amino acids. The V end lost 7 bases, the J end lost 3 bases, and 13 bases lay between the germline ends. The material was peripheral blood, obtained on day 0 of MenACWY control vaccination. The chain is built from TRBV6-5 and TRBJ2-7; a possible D gene is TRBD1 (5 bases). The TCR originated in an adult in good health. CDR3 sequence (DNA): TGTGCCAGCAAAGAGAGGCAGGGCTACGAGCAGTACTTC. It specifies CASKERQGYEQYF.